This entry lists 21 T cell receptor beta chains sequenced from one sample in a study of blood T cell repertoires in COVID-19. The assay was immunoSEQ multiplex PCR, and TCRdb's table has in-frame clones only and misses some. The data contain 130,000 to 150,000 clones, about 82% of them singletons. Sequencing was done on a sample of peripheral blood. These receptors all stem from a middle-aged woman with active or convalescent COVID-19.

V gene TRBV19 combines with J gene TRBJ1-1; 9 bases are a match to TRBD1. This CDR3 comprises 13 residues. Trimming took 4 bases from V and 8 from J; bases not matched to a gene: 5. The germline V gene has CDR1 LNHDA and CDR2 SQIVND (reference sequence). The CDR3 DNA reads TGTGCCAGTAGTAGGACCGGGACAGGGGAAGCTTTCTTT. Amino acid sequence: CASSRTGTGEAFF.

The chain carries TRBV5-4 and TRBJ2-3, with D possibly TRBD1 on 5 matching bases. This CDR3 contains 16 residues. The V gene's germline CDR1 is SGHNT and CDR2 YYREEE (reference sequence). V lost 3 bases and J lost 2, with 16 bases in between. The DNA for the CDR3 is TGTGCCAGCAGCTACCCGGCGCAGGGTCCCACAGATACGCAGTATTTT. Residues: CASSYPAQGPTDTQYF. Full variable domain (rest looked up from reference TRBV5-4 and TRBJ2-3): ETGVTQSPTHLIKTRGQQVTLRCSSQSGHNTVSWYQQALGQGPQFIFQYYREEENGRGNFPPRFSGLQFPNYSSELNVNALELDDSALYLCASSYPAQGPTDTQYFGPGTRLTVL.

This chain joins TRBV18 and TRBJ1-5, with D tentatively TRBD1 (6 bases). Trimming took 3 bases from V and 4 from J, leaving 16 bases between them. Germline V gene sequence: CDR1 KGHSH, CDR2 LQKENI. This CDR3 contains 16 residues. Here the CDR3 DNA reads TGTGCCAGCTCACCCACTTGGACAGAAAGAAATCAGCCCCAGCATTTT. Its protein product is CASSPTWTERNQPQHF.

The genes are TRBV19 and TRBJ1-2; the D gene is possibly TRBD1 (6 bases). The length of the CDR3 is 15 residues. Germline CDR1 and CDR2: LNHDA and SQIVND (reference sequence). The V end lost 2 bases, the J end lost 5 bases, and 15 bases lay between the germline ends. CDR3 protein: CASSISGDVRYGYTF. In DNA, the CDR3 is TGTGCCAGTAGTATATCAGGGGATGTCCGATATGGCTACACCTTC.

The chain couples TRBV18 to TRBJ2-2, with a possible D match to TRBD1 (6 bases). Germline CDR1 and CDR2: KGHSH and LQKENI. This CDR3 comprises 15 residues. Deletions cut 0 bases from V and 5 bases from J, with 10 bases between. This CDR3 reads CASSPPQGDTGELFF. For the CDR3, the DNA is TGTGCCAGCTCACCACCACAGGGCGATACCGGGGAGCTGTTTTTT.

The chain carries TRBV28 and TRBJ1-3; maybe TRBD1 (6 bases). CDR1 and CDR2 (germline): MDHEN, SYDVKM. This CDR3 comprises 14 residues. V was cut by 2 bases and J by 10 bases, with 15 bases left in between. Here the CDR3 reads CASSLSTGIRTIYF. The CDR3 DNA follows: TGTGCCAGCAGTTTAAGCACAGGGATTAGGACCATATATTTT. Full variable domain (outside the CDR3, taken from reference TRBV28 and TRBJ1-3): DVKVTQSSRYLVKRTGEKVFLECVQDMDHENMFWYRQDPGLGLRLIYFSYDVKMKEKGDIPEGYSVSREKKERFSLILESASTNQTSMYLCASSLSTGIRTIYFGEGSWLTVV.

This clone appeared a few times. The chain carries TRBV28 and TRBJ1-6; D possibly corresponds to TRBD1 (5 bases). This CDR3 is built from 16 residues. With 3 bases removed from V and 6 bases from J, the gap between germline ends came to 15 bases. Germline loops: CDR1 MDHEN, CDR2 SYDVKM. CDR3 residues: CASSFRGREINSPLHF. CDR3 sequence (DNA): TGTGCCAGCAGTTTTAGGGGCAGGGAAATTAATTCACCCCTCCACTTT.

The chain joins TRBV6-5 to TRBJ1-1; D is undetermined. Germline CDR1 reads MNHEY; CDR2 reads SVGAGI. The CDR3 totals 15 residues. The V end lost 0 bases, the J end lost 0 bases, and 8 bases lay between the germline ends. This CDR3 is CASSYSGGMNTEAFF. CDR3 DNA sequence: TGTGCCAGCAGTTACTCGGGAGGGATGAACACTGAAGCTTTCTTT.

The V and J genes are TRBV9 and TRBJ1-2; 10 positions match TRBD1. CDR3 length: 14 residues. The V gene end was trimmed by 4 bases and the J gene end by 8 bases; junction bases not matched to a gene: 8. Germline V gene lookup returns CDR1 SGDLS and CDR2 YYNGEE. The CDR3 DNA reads TGTGCCAGCAGCCCCCGAGGACAGGGGGTAGGCTACACCTTC. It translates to CASSPRGQGVGYTF.

The CDR3 bases are TGCAGCGTTGAGACAGTGACTAACTATGGCTACACCTTC. Its translation: CSVETVTNYGYTF. The chain employs TRBV29-1 and TRBJ1-2; tentatively, D is TRBD1 (5 bases). The CDR3 covers 13 residues. The germline V gene encodes CDR1 SQVTM and CDR2 ANQGSEA. V gave up 3 bases and J gave up 0 bases, with 8 bases separating them.

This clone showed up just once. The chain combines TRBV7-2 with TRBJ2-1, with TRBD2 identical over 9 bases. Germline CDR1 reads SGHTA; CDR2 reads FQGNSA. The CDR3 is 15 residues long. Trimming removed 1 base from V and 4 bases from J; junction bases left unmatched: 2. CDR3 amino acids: CASSLDAGGYNEQFF. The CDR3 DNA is TGTGCCAGCAGCTTAGACGCGGGGGGGTACAATGAGCAGTTCTTC.

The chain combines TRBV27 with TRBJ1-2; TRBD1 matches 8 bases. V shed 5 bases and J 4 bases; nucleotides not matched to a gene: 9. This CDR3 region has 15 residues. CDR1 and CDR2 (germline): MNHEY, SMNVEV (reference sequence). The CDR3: CASSPLDRGSYGYTF. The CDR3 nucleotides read TGTGCCAGCAGTCCACTCGACAGGGGTAGCTATGGCTACACCTTC.

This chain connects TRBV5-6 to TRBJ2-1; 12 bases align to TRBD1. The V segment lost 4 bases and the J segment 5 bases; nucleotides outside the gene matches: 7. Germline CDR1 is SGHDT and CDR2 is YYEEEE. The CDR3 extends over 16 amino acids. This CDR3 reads CASSPLGQGANNEQFF. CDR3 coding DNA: TGTGCCAGCAGCCCTTTGGGACAGGGGGCGAACAATGAGCAGTTCTTC.

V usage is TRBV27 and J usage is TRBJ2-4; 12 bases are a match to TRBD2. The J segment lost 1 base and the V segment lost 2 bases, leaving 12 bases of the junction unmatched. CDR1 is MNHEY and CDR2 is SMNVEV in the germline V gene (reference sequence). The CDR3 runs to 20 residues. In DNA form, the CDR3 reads TGTGCCAGCAGTTTAGGTTCGCTAGCGGGAGGGCCGAGGGCCAAAAACATTCAGTACTTC. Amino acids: CASSLGSLAGGPRAKNIQYF.

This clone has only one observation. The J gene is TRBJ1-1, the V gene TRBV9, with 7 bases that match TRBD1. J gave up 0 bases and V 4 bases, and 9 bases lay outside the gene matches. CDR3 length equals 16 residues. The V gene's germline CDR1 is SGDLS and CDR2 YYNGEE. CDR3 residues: CASSPRQGGVNTEAFF. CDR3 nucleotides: TGTGCCAGCAGCCCACGACAGGGAGGAGTGAACACTGAAGCTTTCTTT.

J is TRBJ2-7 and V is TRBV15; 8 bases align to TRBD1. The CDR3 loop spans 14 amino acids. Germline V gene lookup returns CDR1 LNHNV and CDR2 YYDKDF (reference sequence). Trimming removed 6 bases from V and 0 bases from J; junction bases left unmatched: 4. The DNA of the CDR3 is TGTGCCACCAGGAAAACAGGGGGCTCCTACGAGCAGTACTTC. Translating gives CATRKTGGSYEQYF. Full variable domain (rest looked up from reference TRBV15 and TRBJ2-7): DAMVIQNPRYQVTQFGKPVTLSCSQTLNHNVMYWYQQKSSQAPKLLFHYYDKDFNNEADTPDNFQSRRPNTSFCFLDIRSPGLGDTAMYLCATRKTGGSYEQYFGPGTRLTVT.

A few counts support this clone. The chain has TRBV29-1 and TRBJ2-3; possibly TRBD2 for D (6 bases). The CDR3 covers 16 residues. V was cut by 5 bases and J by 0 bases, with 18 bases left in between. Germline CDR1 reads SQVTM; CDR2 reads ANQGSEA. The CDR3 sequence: CSVPSPIRESTDTQYF. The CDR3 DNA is TGCAGCGTTCCCTCTCCCATTCGGGAGAGCACAGATACGCAGTATTTT.

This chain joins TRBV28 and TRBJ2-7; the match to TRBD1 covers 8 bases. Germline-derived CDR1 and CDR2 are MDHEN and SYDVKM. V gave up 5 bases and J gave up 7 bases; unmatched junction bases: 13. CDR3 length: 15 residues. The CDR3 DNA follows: TGTGCCAGCAGTACACACCTCCAGGGGGCTCGGGAGCAGTACTTC. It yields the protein CASSTHLQGAREQYF. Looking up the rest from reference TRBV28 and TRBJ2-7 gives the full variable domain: DVKVTQSSRYLVKRTGEKVFLECVQDMDHENMFWYRQDPGLGLRLIYFSYDVKMKEKGDIPEGYSVSREKKERFSLILESASTNQTSMYLCASSTHLQGAREQYFGPGTRLTVT.

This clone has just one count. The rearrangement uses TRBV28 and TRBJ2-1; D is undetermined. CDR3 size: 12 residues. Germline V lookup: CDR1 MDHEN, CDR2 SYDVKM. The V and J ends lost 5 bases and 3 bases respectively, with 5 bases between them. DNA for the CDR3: TGTGCCAGCAGTCTGAGCTACAATGAGCAGTTCTTC. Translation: CASSLSYNEQFF.

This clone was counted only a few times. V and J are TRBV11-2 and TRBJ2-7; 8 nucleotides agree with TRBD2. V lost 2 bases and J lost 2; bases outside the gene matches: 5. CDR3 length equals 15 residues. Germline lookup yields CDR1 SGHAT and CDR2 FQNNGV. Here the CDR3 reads CASSLPLAGTYEQYF. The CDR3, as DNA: TGTGCCAGCAGCTTACCCCTAGCGGGTACCTACGAGCAGTACTTC. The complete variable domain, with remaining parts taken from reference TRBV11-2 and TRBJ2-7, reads EAGVAQSPRYKIIEKRQSVAFWCNPISGHATLYWYQQILGQGPKLLIQFQNNGVVDDSQLPKDRFSAERLKGVDSTLKIQPAKLEDSAVYLCASSLPLAGTYEQYFGPGTRLTVT.

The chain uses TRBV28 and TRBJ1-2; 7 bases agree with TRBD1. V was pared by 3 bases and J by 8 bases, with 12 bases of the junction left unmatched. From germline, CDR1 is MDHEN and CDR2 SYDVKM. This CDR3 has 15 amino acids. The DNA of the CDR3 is TGTGCCAGCAGTTTTTATCTGGACAGGACGGGCGGCTACACCTTC. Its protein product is CASSFYLDRTGGYTF.